This is a list of T cell receptor beta chains from one sample in a study of blood T cell repertoires in COVID-19. The repertoire was sequenced with immunoSEQ multiplex PCR; TCRdb's copy has only in-frame clones and lacks some. The table has about 31,000 clones, 88% seen once. What was sequenced was peripheral blood. The receptors originated from a man in his sixties with COVID-19, enrolled during active disease. Both conserved end residues are part of each CDR3. The D gene is left open where the match is weak. Clone size is stated in some rows and not others, as once, few, many or a class when expanded.

cdr3_length | d_call | clone_size | j_call | v_call | cdr3_aa | cdr3_nt
15 | TRBD2 | few | TRBJ2-1 | TRBV3-1/TRBV3-2 | CASSAGGVYDNEQFF | TGTGCCAGCAGCGCCGGGGGGGTGTACGACAATGAGCAGTTCTTC
14 | TRBD2 | - | TRBJ2-1 | TRBV19 | CASRTSGRGNEQFF | TGTGCCAGTAGAACTAGCGGGAGAGGGAATGAGCAGTTCTTC
13 | - | - | TRBJ1-1 | TRBV5-1 | CASKVDRNTEAFF | TGCGCCAGCAAGGTTGACAGAAACACTGAAGCTTTCTTT
18 | TRBD1 | - | TRBJ2-2 | TRBV24-1 | CATSDLRGQGKNTGELFF | TGTGCCACCAGTGATTTGAGAGGACAGGGCAAAAATACCGGGGAGCTGTTTTTT
14 | TRBD1 | - | TRBJ2-7 | TRBV5-6 | CASSFGTGRYEQYF | TGTGCCAGCAGCTTCGGGACAGGGAGATACGAGCAGTACTTC
13 | TRBD1 | - | TRBJ1-5 | TRBV10-1 | CASSTGTAQPQHF | TGCGCCAGCAGTACCGGGACAGCTCAGCCCCAGCATTTT
14 | - | - | TRBJ2-2 | TRBV7-2 | CASSLARNTGELFF | TGTGCCAGCAGCTTAGCGCGTAACACCGGGGAGCTGTTTTTT
16 | TRBD1 | - | TRBJ1-1 | TRBV5-5 | CASSALARTGRTEAFF | TGTGCCAGCAGCGCACTCGCCCGGACAGGGAGGACTGAAGCTTTCTTT
13 | - | - | TRBJ1-2 | TRBV29-1 | CSVEGPGERGYTF | TGCAGCGTTGAAGGCCCCGGGGAGCGGGGCTACACCTTC
11 | - | - | TRBJ2-7 | TRBV11-3 | CASSSLYEQYF | TGTGCCAGCAGCTCCCTCTACGAGCAGTACTTC
18 | TRBD2 | - | TRBJ2-1 | TRBV7-3 | CASSLTPSGRSSYNEQFF | TGTGCCAGCAGCTTAACCCCCAGCGGGAGGAGCTCCTACAATGAGCAGTTCTTC
15 | - | - | TRBJ2-3 | TRBV28 | CASSLTRGGSDTQYF | TGTGCCAGCAGTTTAACGAGGGGGGGGTCAGATACGCAGTATTTT
13 | - | - | TRBJ2-4 | TRBV14 | CASSQSEGDIQYF | TGTGCCAGCAGCCAGAGTGAGGGGGACATTCAGTACTTC
14 | - | - | TRBJ2-7 | TRBV30 | CAWSVAGNPYEQYF | TGTGCCTGGAGTGTCGCAGGAAACCCCTACGAGCAGTACTTC
13 | TRBD1 | - | TRBJ1-2 | TRBV10-3 | CAITGQEAGGYTF | TGTGCCATTACCGGACAGGAGGCGGGGGGCTACACCTTC